The T cell receptor (beta chain) under discussion was sequenced for a study of control samples from healthy donors and cancer patients. The protocol was immunoSEQ multiplex PCR, while the TCRdb copy is restricted to in-frame clones and leaves out a portion. Altogether 45,000 to 60,000 clones are present, around 94% being singletons, with the ten largest covering around 0.78%. Germline CDR1 reads SGDLS; CDR2 reads YYNGEE. The CDR3 covers 15 residues. V lost 4 bases, J lost 3 bases, and 8 bases stayed unmatched. The receptor was isolated from a man aged 25-40 years with colorectal cancer. The J gene is TRBJ1-1, the V gene TRBV9, with TRBD1 matching over 8 bases. Sequencing was performed on PBMCs. CDR3 DNA: TGTGCCAGCAGCCCCCGACAGGGGCAAGACACTGAAGCTTTCTTT. Protein sequence: CASSPRQGQDTEAFF.